The clone carrying this TCR beta chain was seen only once. The target antigen is unknown. The sample belongs to a study of vaccination effects on CD4 cells after COVID-19. Generated by immunoSEQ multiplex PCR, the TCRdb table keeps only in-frame clones and is missing some. The table includes under 85,000 clones, approximately 81% detected once. The germline V gene encodes CDR1 MDHEN and CDR2 SYDVKM. Trimming left V 5 bases short and J 1 base short, with 13 bases between. The CDR3 consists of 15 residues. ViraFEST expansion of antigen-specific CD4+ T cells with viral peptide pools preceded sequencing. With 10 to 11 days of culture completed, CD4+ T cells were isolated.

The sample here was CD4+ T cells from PBMCs cultured with HCoV-229E spike peptides, taken before COVID-19 vaccination. This clonotype was sampled from a human donor who received a COVID-19 vaccine. This chain uses TRBV28 with TRBJ2-3; D gene unclear. CDR3 amino acids: CASSAPRIGTDTQYF. In DNA form, the CDR3 reads TGTGCCAGCAGTGCCCCGAGGATTGGCACAGATACGCAGTATTTT.